The 22 T cell receptor beta chains below all came from one sample that was sequenced in a study of patients and donors after allogeneic stem cell transplantation. Each CDR3 protein is one row after TCRdb ran MiXCR on the RT-PCR reads. The data show about 210,000 distinct CDR3 sequences, less than 50% seen once. The sequenced material came from blood, either unsorted or a sorted T cell fraction (not recorded which). The receptors here all came from a human donor who was either an allogeneic HSCT recipient or a stem cell or donor lymphocyte infusion donor (not recorded which). It is not recorded whose cells these are; they may come from a transplant donor.

The V gene is TRBV5-1, the J gene TRBJ2-5; TRBD1 might be the D (6 bases). Per the germline V gene, CDR1 is SGHRS and CDR2 is YFSETQ. This CDR3 spans 18 amino acids. Deletions cut 0 bases from V and 2 bases from J, with 20 bases between. The CDR3 here is CASSLAPSTEGEQETQYF. For the CDR3, the DNA is TGCGCCAGCAGCTTGGCTCCCTCAACTGAGGGGGAACAAGAGACCCAGTACTTC.

The chain has TRBV7-6 and TRBJ2-7, with D unresolved. The CDR3 sequence is 13 residues long. From germline, CDR1 is SGHVS and CDR2 FNYEAQ. The ends were cut back, 2 bases at V and 2 bases at J, with 7 bases in the middle. In DNA form, the CDR3 reads TGTGCCAGCAGCTTACAGCCCCCCTACGAGCAGTACTTC. It codes for CASSLQPPYEQYF.

This clonotype was detected a few times. This chain connects TRBV29-1 to TRBJ2-5; tentative D call: TRBD1 (6 bases). This CDR3 spans 14 amino acids. V dropped 5 bases and J dropped 3 bases, with 16 bases sitting between them. CDR1 SQVTM and CDR2 ANQGSEA come from the germline V gene. CDR3 nucleotides: TGCAGCGTTTCTGGCAGGGGCGATAAAGAGACCCAGTACTTC. This codes for CSVSGRGDKETQYF.

This clonotype was seen a few times. V and J are TRBV2 and TRBJ1-5, with TRBD1 identical over 9 bases. The CDR3 runs 16 residues. Germline V gene data show CDR1 as SNHLY and CDR2 as FYNNEI. The ends lost 6 bases at V and 1 base at J; junction bases unmatched: 7. CDR3 coding DNA: TGTGCCAGCAGAAACTTGGACAGGGGAAGCAATCAGCCCCAGCATTTT. It encodes CASRNLDRGSNQPQHF.

V usage is TRBV5-1 and J usage is TRBJ2-1, with TRBD1 matching over 7 bases. The CDR3 length is 17 residues. V shed 4 bases, J shed 6 bases, and the junction held 16 bases outside the gene matches. Germline V CDR1 and CDR2: SGHRS, YFSETQ. The CDR3 protein is CASSNKLQGYSANEQFF. CDR3 coding DNA: TGCGCCAGCAGCAATAAACTACAGGGGTATTCGGCCAATGAGCAGTTCTTC.

This clonotype was picked up a small number of times. J is TRBJ1-5 and V is TRBV4-1; D may be TRBD1 (5 bases). V lost 3 bases to trimming and J lost 3 bases, with 9 bases between them. The CDR3 extends over 14 amino acids. Germline CDR1 MGHRA, CDR2 YSYEKL. The CDR3 here is CASSQGQFNQPQHF. The CDR3 bases are TGCGCCAGCAGCCAGGGGCAATTCAATCAGCCCCAGCATTTT.

This clonotype turned up a few times. This chain links TRBV19 with TRBJ2-1; D not certain. CDR1 is LNHDA and CDR2 is SQIVND in the germline V gene (reference sequence). Trimming stripped 1 base from V and 12 bases from J, with 13 bases between. This CDR3 has 13 amino acids. The chain's CDR3 is CASSIVSGQGQFF. The CDR3 DNA follows: TGTGCCAGTAGTATAGTTTCGGGCCAAGGGCAGTTCTTC. The entire variable domain, with the rest obtained from reference TRBV19 and TRBJ2-1, is as follows: DGGITQSPKYLFRKEGQNVTLSCEQNLNHDAMYWYRQDPGQGLRLIYYSQIVNDFQKGDIAEGYSVSREKKESFPLTVTSAQKNPTAFYLCASSIVSGQGQFFGPGTRLTVL.

CDR3 sequence reads: CSVEGATLYEQYF. The CDR3 DNA reads TGCAGCGTTGAAGGGGCGACACTCTACGAGCAGTACTTC. This chain links TRBV29-1 with TRBJ2-7; D remains ambiguous. The length of the CDR3 is 13 residues. The V gene's germline CDR1 is SQVTM and CDR2 ANQGSEA. The V end lost 1 base, the J end lost 3 bases, and 10 bases lay between the germline ends.

In this sample, this clonotype turned up many times. The chain links TRBV3-1 to TRBJ1-5; D not certain. Deletions cut 4 bases from V and 0 bases from J, with 7 bases between. The CDR3 has 14 residues. CDR1 is LGHDT and CDR2 is YNNKEL in the germline V gene (reference sequence). The CDR3 bases are TGTGCCAGCAGCCGGACGGATAGCAATCAGCCCCAGCATTTT. Translation gives CASSRTDSNQPQHF. Drawing the rest from reference TRBV3-1 and TRBJ1-5, the complete variable domain is DTAVSQTPKYLVTQMGNDKSIKCEQNLGHDTMYWYKQDSKKFLKIMFSYNNKELIINETVPNRFSPKSPDKAHLNLHINSLELGDSAVYFCASSRTDSNQPQHFGDGTRLSIL.

In this sample, this clonotype turned up a few times. J is TRBJ2-1 and V is TRBV14; 8 nucleotides align to TRBD1. The CDR3 is made up of 15 amino acids. V lost 1 base and J lost 1; bases outside the gene matches: 0. From germline, CDR1 is SGHDN and CDR2 FVKESK. CDR3 DNA sequence: TGTGCCAGCAGCCAAGGGACAGGGTCCTACAATGAGCAGTTCTTC. Protein sequence: CASSQGTGSYNEQFF.

J is TRBJ1-5 and V is TRBV6-5, with no clear D. Germline V lookup: CDR1 MNHEY, CDR2 SVGAGI. With 6 bases removed from V and 0 bases from J, the gap between germline ends came to 6 bases. The CDR3 totals 13 residues. The CDR3 region has the DNA TGTGCCAGCAGGGAGGATAGCAATCAGCCCCAGCATTTT. Its protein product is CASREDSNQPQHF.

This rearrangement joins TRBV20-1 to TRBJ2-7; 9 nucleotides line up with TRBD2. Looked up from germline, CDR1 is DFQATT and CDR2 is SNEGSKA (reference sequence). This CDR3 comprises 14 residues. With 0 bases clipped from V and 2 bases from J, the junction kept 2 bases outside the gene matches. The CDR3, as DNA: TGCAGTGCTAGAGAGACTAGCGGAGCCTACGAGCAGTACTTC. Its protein product is CSARETSGAYEQYF.

The chain carries TRBV29-1 and TRBJ1-1, with TRBD1 matching over 7 bases. The V and J ends lost 6 bases and 0 bases, in that order; junction bases with no gene match: 4. Germline-derived CDR1 and CDR2 are SQVTM and ANQGSEA. The CDR3 consists of 13 residues. CDR3 nucleotides: TGCAGCGTGGGACAGATCATGAACACTGAAGCTTTCTTT. This gives the protein CSVGQIMNTEAFF. Looking up the rest from reference TRBV29-1 and TRBJ1-1 gives the full variable domain: SAVISQKPSRDICQRGTSLTIQCQVDSQVTMMFWYRQQPGQSLTLIATANQGSEATYESGFVIDKFPISRPNLTFSTLTVSNMSPEDSSIYLCSVGQIMNTEAFFGQGTRLTVV.

This chain links TRBV3-1 with TRBJ1-3; tentatively, D is TRBD1 (6 bases). The germline CDR1 and CDR2 sequences are LGHDT and YNNKEL (reference sequence). V gave up 4 bases and J gave up 2 bases, with 12 bases separating them. CDR3 length: 15 residues. CDR3 in DNA: TGTGCCAGCAGCCTACCCGGGACAACTGGAAACACCATATATTTT. Translated, it gives CASSLPGTTGNTIYF. The full variable domain, in which reference TRBV3-1 and TRBJ1-3 provide the parts outside the CDR3, is DTAVSQTPKYLVTQMGNDKSIKCEQNLGHDTMYWYKQDSKKFLKIMFSYNNKELIINETVPNRFSPKSPDKAHLNLHINSLELGDSAVYFCASSLPGTTGNTIYFGEGSWLTVV.

This clonotype was picked up a small number of times. This chain connects TRBV4-1 to TRBJ1-1; D may be TRBD1 (5 bases). Germline values: CDR1 MGHRA, CDR2 YSYEKL. V lost 3 bases, J lost 4 bases, and 18 bases lay in between. The CDR3 covers 16 residues. CDR3 DNA: TGCGCCAGCAGCCACCCCGTCCTTACAGGCGGCACTGAAGCTTTCTTT. It codes for CASSHPVLTGGTEAFF.

This clonotype was seen repeatedly, ten times or more. V usage is TRBV20-1 and J usage is TRBJ2-1, with 11 positions matching TRBD2. The J segment lost 3 bases and the V segment lost 2 bases, leaving 6 bases of the junction unmatched. Germline values: CDR1 DFQATT, CDR2 SNEGSKA (reference sequence). The CDR3 sequence is 16 residues long. CDR3 residues: CSARPSGGQLYNEQFF. DNA for the CDR3: TGCAGTGCTAGACCTAGCGGGGGGCAACTCTACAATGAGCAGTTCTTC.

V and J are TRBV11-2 and TRBJ2-1, with D unresolved. The germline gives CDR1 SGHAT, CDR2 FQNNGV. Deletions cut 1 base from V and 4 bases from J, with 11 bases between. CDR3 length equals 15 residues. CDR3 sequence: CASSLGGRRYNEQFF. The CDR3 DNA sequence: TGTGCCAGCAGCTTAGGCGGAAGACGATACAATGAGCAGTTCTTC.

The chain is built from TRBV19 and TRBJ2-7, with 7 bases lining up with TRBD1. J gave up 5 bases and V 7 bases, and 11 bases lay outside the gene matches. The germline V gene has CDR1 LNHDA and CDR2 SQIVND (reference sequence). The CDR3 has 14 residues. CDR3 sequence: CASTATGLHNEQYF. The CDR3, as DNA: TGTGCCAGTACCGCGACAGGGCTCCACAACGAGCAGTACTTC.

The chain has TRBV28 and TRBJ1-4; D gene ambiguous. V was cut by 5 bases and J by 9 bases, with 16 bases left in between. CDR3 size: 14 residues. CDR1 and CDR2 from the germline V gene are MDHEN and SYDVKM. The CDR3 spells CASSIPLPYKKLFF. The CDR3 nucleotides are TGTGCCAGCAGTATACCCCTTCCCTATAAAAAACTGTTTTTT.

The chain carries TRBV5-1 and TRBJ1-2, with TRBD1 as a possible D gene (5 bases). This CDR3 has 14 amino acids. Between the trimmed V and J ends, which lost 1 base and 6 bases, there was a span of 13 bases. Germline loops: CDR1 SGHRS, CDR2 YFSETQ. CDR3 region: CASSLWGIVNGYTF. DNA of the CDR3: TGCGCCAGCAGCTTGTGGGGGATTGTAAATGGCTACACCTTC.

This clonotype was counted a few times. DNA of the CDR3: TGTGCCACCAGCAGAGCTCGGGTTTACAGTGAAAGTGACACTGAAGCTTTCTTT. It yields the protein CATSRARVYSESDTEAFF. The chain carries TRBV15 and TRBJ1-1; D is uncertain. The germline V gene has CDR1 LNHNV and CDR2 YYDKDF (reference sequence). This CDR3 is built from 18 residues. Trimming removed 1 base from V and 3 bases from J, with 21 bases in between.

This clonotype was seen a handful of times. The chain carries TRBV15 and TRBJ1-2; 7 bases are a match to TRBD1. Per the germline V gene, CDR1 is LNHNV and CDR2 is YYDKDF (reference sequence). The V segment lost 0 bases and the J segment 6 bases; nucleotides outside the gene matches: 10. The CDR3 loop spans 16 amino acids. The CDR3 reads CATSRDLGQDRNGYTF. In nucleotides, the CDR3 is TGTGCCACCAGCAGAGATCTTGGACAGGACCGGAATGGCTACACCTTC.